The 18 T cell receptor beta chains below were found in one sample sequenced in a study of blood T cell repertoires in COVID-19. The protocol was immunoSEQ multiplex PCR, while the TCRdb copy is restricted to in-frame clones and leaves out a portion. The sample has 140,000 to 150,000 clones, around 89% seen once. Sequenced input: PBMCs or T cells enriched from blood (not recorded which). All receptors come from a woman in her 30s with acute COVID-19.

The V and J genes are TRBV2 and TRBJ2-1; 10 bases agree with TRBD2. The germline V gene encodes CDR1 SNHLY and CDR2 FYNNEI. V lost 4 bases to trimming and J lost 5 bases; unmatched junction nucleotides: 2. The CDR3 is made up of 14 amino acids. CDR3 loop: CASSGTSGNNEQFF. The CDR3, as DNA: TGTGCCAGCAGTGGGACTAGCGGTAACAATGAGCAGTTCTTC.

This clone came up once. The rearrangement joins TRBV6-4 to TRBJ2-3; 7 positions match TRBD2. Germline V gene sequence: CDR1 MRHNA, CDR2 SNTAGT. V dropped 4 bases and J dropped 1; count of bases not matched to a gene: 5. This CDR3 region has 15 residues. The CDR3 reads CASSVASGGTDTQYF. CDR3 sequence (DNA): TGTGCCAGCAGTGTCGCGAGCGGGGGCACAGATACGCAGTATTTT.

This chain uses TRBV28 with TRBJ2-7, with D tentatively TRBD1 (6 bases). V lost 6 bases and J 2 bases, leaving 8 bases between the germline ends. CDR3 length: 12 amino acids. Germline V gene lookup returns CDR1 MDHEN and CDR2 SYDVKM. The CDR3 region is CASSDRPYEQYF. DNA of the CDR3: TGTGCCAGCAGCGACAGGCCCTACGAGCAGTACTTC.

The chain links TRBV11-2 to TRBJ2-7, with TRBD2 matching 8 bases. J lost 4 bases, V lost 1 base, and 3 bases had no gene match. This CDR3 spans 14 amino acids. Germline V gene lookup returns CDR1 SGHAT and CDR2 FQNNGV. The CDR3: CASSLVGRAYEQYF. The CDR3 DNA reads as TGTGCCAGCAGCTTAGTCGGGAGGGCGTACGAGCAGTACTTC.

The chain is built from TRBV7-9 and TRBJ1-1; D is undetermined. CDR1 is SEHNR and CDR2 is FQNEAQ in the germline V gene (reference sequence). Trimming shortened V by 4 bases and J by 0 bases, and 12 bases separated the two germline ends. The length of the CDR3 is 15 residues. CDR3 in amino acids: CASSSRGSMNTEAFF. For the CDR3, the DNA is TGTGCCAGCAGCTCGCGGGGTTCCATGAACACTGAAGCTTTCTTT.

This sequence joins TRBV27 and TRBJ2-7, with 13 bases lining up with TRBD2. V lost 6 bases and J lost 4; bases outside the gene matches: 9. Germline V gives CDR1 MNHEY, CDR2 SMNVEV (reference sequence). The CDR3 spans 16 residues. The CDR3 loop reads CASRRSGTSGMYEQYF. The CDR3 DNA reads as TGTGCCAGCAGGCGATCCGGGACTAGCGGGATGTACGAGCAGTACTTC.

The chain has TRBV15 and TRBJ1-4; TRBD1 matches 8 bases. The CDR3 is made up of 16 amino acids. Germline V gene sequence: CDR1 LNHNV, CDR2 YYDKDF (reference sequence). With 10 bases clipped from V and 0 bases from J, the junction kept 10 bases outside the gene matches. This chain's CDR3 is CASRQGQVATNEKLFF. CDR3 DNA sequence: TGTGCCAGCCGACAGGGACAGGTTGCAACTAATGAAAAACTGTTTTTT.

The count of this clone is one. The CDR3, as DNA: TGTGCCAGCAGCTTAACAGCGGGAGACCTTGAGCAGTTCTTC. It translates to CASSLTAGDLEQFF. The chain carries TRBV7-2 and TRBJ2-1; 8 nucleotides align to TRBD2. The germline CDR1 and CDR2 sequences are SGHTA and FQGNSA. After removal of 2 bases from V and 9 bases from J, the junction contained 6 bases not matched to a gene. This CDR3 contains 14 residues.

This chain joins TRBV27 and TRBJ1-2; the D gene is possibly TRBD1 (5 bases). The CDR3 sequence is 15 residues long. The germline V and J ends were trimmed by 2 bases and 2 bases, with 12 bases remaining between them. The germline V gene has CDR1 MNHEY and CDR2 SMNVEV (reference sequence). The CDR3 is CASSLGQGNNYGYTF. In DNA, the CDR3 is TGTGCCAGCAGTTTAGGCCAGGGAAACAACTATGGCTACACCTTC.

The gene calls are TRBV11-3 and TRBJ1-6; D call uncertain. The CDR3 is 16 residues long. V lost 3 bases to trimming and J lost 6 bases, with 15 bases between them. The germline gives CDR1 SGHNT, CDR2 YENEEA. CDR3 protein: CASSFFEPSGNSPLHF. The CDR3 region has the DNA TGTGCCAGCAGCTTTTTTGAGCCCTCTGGTAATTCACCCCTCCACTTT.

The chain employs TRBV7-2 and TRBJ2-5; D is possibly TRBD2 (6 bases). The V end lost 5 bases, the J end lost 5 bases, and 18 bases lay between the germline ends. Germline CDR1 reads SGHTA; CDR2 reads FQGNSA. The CDR3 is 15 amino acids. The CDR3 region is CASSATGTGAETQYF. The CDR3 nucleotides are TGTGCCAGCAGCGCCACCGGGACTGGAGCTGAGACCCAGTACTTC.

This CDR3 reads CASSPSQGARAFF. The CDR3 coding sequence is TGTGCCAGCAGCCCATCACAGGGGGCCAGAGCTTTCTTT. The chain combines TRBV5-5 with TRBJ1-1, with TRBD1 matching 9 bases. In germline, CDR1 is SGHKS, CDR2 YYEKEE (reference sequence). Losses at the gene ends were 4 bases for V and 10 bases for J; bases not matched to a gene: 8. CDR3 size: 13 residues.

J is TRBJ1-1 and V is TRBV28; 7 nucleotides agree with TRBD1. This CDR3 comprises 14 residues. Trimming took 5 bases from V and 5 from J; bases not matched to a gene: 8. The germline V gene encodes CDR1 MDHEN and CDR2 SYDVKM. CDR3 coding DNA: TGTGCCAGCAGTCAGGCAACAGGGGTGACTGAAGCTTTCTTT. Protein product: CASSQATGVTEAFF. Using reference TRBV28 and TRBJ1-1 for the parts outside the CDR3, the full variable domain is DVKVTQSSRYLVKRTGEKVFLECVQDMDHENMFWYRQDPGLGLRLIYFSYDVKMKEKGDIPEGYSVSREKKERFSLILESASTNQTSMYLCASSQATGVTEAFFGQGTRLTVV.

This clone was seen a handful of times. This sequence joins TRBV19 and TRBJ1-2; D may be TRBD1 (5 bases). V lost 7 bases and J lost 7, with 25 bases in between. The CDR3 length is 16 residues. In germline, CDR1 is LNHDA, CDR2 SQIVND (reference sequence). CDR3 bases: TGTGCCAGTACCCGAAGCCTGGCAGGGAAGTTTCCTGGCTACACCTTC. This encodes CASTRSLAGKFPGYTF. Full variable domain (missing parts from reference TRBV19 and TRBJ1-2): DGGITQSPKYLFRKEGQNVTLSCEQNLNHDAMYWYRQDPGQGLRLIYYSQIVNDFQKGDIAEGYSVSREKKESFPLTVTSAQKNPTAFYLCASTRSLAGKFPGYTFGSGTRLTVV.

This clone has a single count. This chain connects TRBV28 to TRBJ2-7, with D possibly being TRBD1 (7 bases). Germline V gene sequence: CDR1 MDHEN, CDR2 SYDVKM. V was clipped by 7 bases and J by 5 bases, with 21 bases between them. The CDR3 extends over 15 amino acids. The CDR3 sequence: CASTPGDRVFHEQYF. As DNA, the CDR3 is TGTGCCAGCACCCCGGGAGACAGGGTCTTCCACGAGCAGTACTTC.

The chain carries TRBV28 and TRBJ2-1; 9 nucleotides agree with TRBD2. The J segment lost 6 bases and the V segment lost 7 bases, leaving 7 bases of the junction unmatched. CDR1 and CDR2 from the germline V gene are MDHEN and SYDVKM. The CDR3 is made up of 14 amino acids. The CDR3, as DNA: TGTGCCAGCAACCCTGCGGGAGGGAGCAATGAGCAGTTCTTC. It encodes CASNPAGGSNEQFF.

This chain joins TRBV24-1 and TRBJ1-5; no definite D call. This CDR3 spans 15 amino acids. Germline CDR1 is KGHDR and CDR2 is SFDVKD. Trimming shortened V by 4 bases and J by 1 base, and 10 bases separated the two germline ends. The CDR3 protein is CATSDSGGSNQPQHF. The CDR3 DNA reads as TGTGCCACCAGTGACTCTGGAGGGAGCAATCAGCCCCAGCATTTT.

The rearrangement uses TRBV7-6 and TRBJ2-7; 8 nucleotides line up with TRBD2. Losses at the gene ends were 5 bases for V and 3 bases for J; bases not matched to a gene: 15. The germline gives CDR1 SGHVS, CDR2 FNYEAQ. CDR3 size: 17 residues. The CDR3 region is CASSHRTSTQLYYEQYF. CDR3 coding DNA: TGTGCCAGCAGCCATCGGACTAGCACTCAGCTTTACTACGAGCAGTACTTC.